Below, 7 T cell receptor beta chains from the same sample are listed, as sequenced in a study of blood T cell repertoires in COVID-19. Profiling relied on immunoSEQ multiplex PCR, and the TCRdb table lists in-frame clones only, not all of them. This sample has under 500,000 clones; 75% to 90% occur once, and the top ten carry approximately 4.5%. Sequenced material: peripheral blood. These receptors were collected from a woman under 40 with acute or convalescent COVID-19.

V and J are TRBV25-1 and TRBJ2-7; TRBD1 matches 7 bases. The CDR3 consists of 16 residues. Germline V gene lookup returns CDR1 MGHDK and CDR2 SYGVNS. After removal of 5 bases from V and 6 bases from J, the junction contained 16 bases not matched to a gene. In DNA, the CDR3 is TGTGCCAGCAGTCAGGACGCCCCGGGACAGAAAGCCGAGCAGTACTTC. This encodes CASSQDAPGQKAEQYF.

This sequence joins TRBV3-1 (or the pseudogene TRBV3-2) and TRBJ1-2; weak D call: TRBD1 (5 bases). V gave up 3 bases and J gave up 7 bases, with 15 bases separating them. The germline V gene encodes CDR1 LGHDT and CDR2 YNNKEL (reference sequence). The CDR3 covers 14 residues. The CDR3 spells CASSQGSWRGGYTF. The CDR3 nucleotides read TGTGCCAGCAGCCAGGGGAGTTGGAGGGGTGGCTACACCTTC.

This clone was detected a few times. The rearrangement links TRBV6-5 to TRBJ1-2; maybe TRBD1 (6 bases). This CDR3 is built from 13 residues. Trimming took off 1 base at V and 6 bases at J, with 9 bases between the two ends. Germline loops: CDR1 MNHEY, CDR2 SVGAGI. The CDR3 spells CASSYLPGDGYTF. The DNA for the CDR3 is TGTGCCAGCAGTTACTTGCCAGGGGATGGCTACACCTTC.

This chain connects TRBV19 to TRBJ2-3, with D hard to call. Germline assignment: CDR1 LNHDA and CDR2 SQIVND (reference sequence). The CDR3 covers 13 residues. Trimming shortened V by 3 bases and J by 2 bases, and 6 bases separated the two germline ends. CDR3 coding DNA: TGTGCCAGTAGTATGAGCTACACAGATACGCAGTATTTT. Translating it yields CASSMSYTDTQYF.

The DNA of the CDR3 is TGTGCCAGCTCCCCGGGGACAGGTCCTTTCTTT. Its protein is CASSPGTGPFF. The genes are TRBV2 and TRBJ1-1; TRBD1 agrees at 8 bases. Germline values: CDR1 SNHLY, CDR2 FYNNEI. This CDR3 spans 11 amino acids. Unmatched junction bases numbered 8, after V lost 8 bases and J lost 12 bases.

The chain recombines TRBV5-5 with TRBJ1-1, with 10 bases aligning to TRBD1. The CDR3 covers 12 residues. V was pared by 10 bases and J by 12 bases, with 12 bases of the junction left unmatched. Germline assignment: CDR1 SGHKS and CDR2 YYEKEE (reference sequence). The CDR3 loop is CASGPGTGVTFF. CDR3 in DNA: TGTGCCTCTGGCCCGGGGACAGGGGTAACTTTCTTT.

The V call is TRBV11-3, the J call TRBJ2-2; the match to TRBD1 covers 11 bases. The V gene's germline CDR1 is SGHNT and CDR2 YENEEA. J gave up 5 bases and V 4 bases, and 6 bases lay outside the gene matches. The CDR3 has 16 amino acids. CDR3 sequence reads: CASSSGQGARTGELFF. In DNA, the CDR3 is TGTGCCAGCAGCTCCGGACAGGGGGCGCGGACCGGGGAGCTGTTTTTT.